The entry that follows covers one TCR beta chain sequence. The antigen is unknown. This sample is drawn from a study of T cell repertoires in cytomegalovirus infection. On the study more broadly: Both CMV infection and a matching HLA type were indicated by public TCR beta signatures.

TCRdb reanalysed the reads using MiXCR and keeps one entry per CDR3 protein. The table records some 180,000 distinct CDR3 sequences, 17% of them present only once. Germline V gene lookup returns CDR1 SEHNR and CDR2 FQNEAQ (reference sequence). This CDR3 comprises 15 residues. V was trimmed by 4 bases and J by 3 bases, leaving 16 bases between them. Study-wide points: Identification of carriers of CMV plus the relevant HLA was performed using cumulative public TCR beta family frequency. The response measured ex vivo was dominated by TCR beta clonotypes (HLA-C-restricted and CMV-specific).

The chain carries TRBV7-9 and TRBJ2-7, with D possibly being TRBD1 or TRBD2 (5 bases each). Sequencing was done on a sample of CD8+ T cells from PBMCs. The source of this sequence is a human donor in good health (CMV status not recorded). Some clones in this sample may be carry-over from other donors' samples. The CDR3 sequence: CASSSSWDLHYEQYF. CDR3 sequence (DNA): TGTGCCAGCAGCTCGAGCTGGGACCTGCACTACGAGCAGTACTTC.